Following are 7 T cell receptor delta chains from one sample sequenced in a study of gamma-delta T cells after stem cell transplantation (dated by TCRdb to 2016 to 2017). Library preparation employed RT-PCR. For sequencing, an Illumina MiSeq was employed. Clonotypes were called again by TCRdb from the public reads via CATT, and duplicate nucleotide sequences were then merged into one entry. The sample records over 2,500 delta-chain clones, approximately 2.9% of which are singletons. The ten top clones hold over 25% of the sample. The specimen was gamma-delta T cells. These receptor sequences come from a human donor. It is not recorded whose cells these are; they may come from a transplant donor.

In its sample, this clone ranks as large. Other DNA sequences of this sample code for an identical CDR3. The CDR3 nucleotides read TGTGCCTGTGACACCGTACGTAACCTGGGGGAAGCTGGGGAACACAACGATAAACTCATCTTT. This translates into CACDTVRNLGEAGEHNDKLIF. The V and J genes are TRDV2 and TRDJ1; TRDD3 matches at 8 bases. Unmatched junction bases numbered 24, after V lost 0 bases and J lost 4 bases. This CDR3 contains 21 residues. Germline V gene sequence: CDR1 GEAIGNYY, CDR2 EKD.

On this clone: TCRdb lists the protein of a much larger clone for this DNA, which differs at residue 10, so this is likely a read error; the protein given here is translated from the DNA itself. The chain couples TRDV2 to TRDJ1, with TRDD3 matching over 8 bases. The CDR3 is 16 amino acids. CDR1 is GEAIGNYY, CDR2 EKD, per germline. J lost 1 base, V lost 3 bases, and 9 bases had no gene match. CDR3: CACDLTGGQCTDKLIF. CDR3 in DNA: TGTGCCTGTGACCTCACTGGGGGTCAGTGCACCGATAAACTCATCTTT.

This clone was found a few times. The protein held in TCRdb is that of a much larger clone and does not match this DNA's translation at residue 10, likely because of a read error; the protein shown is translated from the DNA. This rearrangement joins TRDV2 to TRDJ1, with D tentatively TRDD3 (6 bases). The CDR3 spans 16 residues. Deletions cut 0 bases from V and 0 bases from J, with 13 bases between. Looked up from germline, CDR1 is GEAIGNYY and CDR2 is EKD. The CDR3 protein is CACDTVGGSHTDKLIF. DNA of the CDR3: TGTGCCTGTGACACCGTGGGGGGGTCGCACACCGATAAACTCATCTTT.

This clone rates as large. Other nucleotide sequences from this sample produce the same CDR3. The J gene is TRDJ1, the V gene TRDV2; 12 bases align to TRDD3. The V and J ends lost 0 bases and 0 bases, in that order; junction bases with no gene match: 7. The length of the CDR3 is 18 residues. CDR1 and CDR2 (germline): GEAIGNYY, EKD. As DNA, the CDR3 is TGTGCCTGTGACACCGTATCTGGGGGATACGCGAACACCGATAAACTCATCTTT. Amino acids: CACDTVSGGYANTDKLIF.

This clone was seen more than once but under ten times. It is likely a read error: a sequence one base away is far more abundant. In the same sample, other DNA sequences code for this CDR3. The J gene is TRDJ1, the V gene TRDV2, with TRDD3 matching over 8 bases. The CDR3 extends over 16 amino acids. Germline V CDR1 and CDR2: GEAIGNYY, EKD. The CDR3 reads CACDTLGDYNTDKLIF. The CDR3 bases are TGTGCCTGTGACACCCTGGGGGACTATAACACCGATAAACTAATCTTT.

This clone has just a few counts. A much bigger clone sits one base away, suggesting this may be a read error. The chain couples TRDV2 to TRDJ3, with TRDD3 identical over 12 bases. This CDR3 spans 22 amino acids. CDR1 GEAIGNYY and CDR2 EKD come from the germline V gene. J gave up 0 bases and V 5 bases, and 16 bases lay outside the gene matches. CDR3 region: CACGRVLGDTDKSSWDTRQMFF. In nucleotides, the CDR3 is TGTGCCTGTGGCAGAGTACTGGGGGATACCGATAAAAGCTCCTGGGACACCCGACAGATGTTTTTC.

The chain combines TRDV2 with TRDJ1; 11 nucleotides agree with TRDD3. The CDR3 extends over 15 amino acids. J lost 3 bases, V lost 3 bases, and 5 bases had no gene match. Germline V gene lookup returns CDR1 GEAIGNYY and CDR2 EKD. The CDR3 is CACDRLGDNSDKLIF. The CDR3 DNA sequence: TGTGCCTGTGACCGACTGGGGGATAACTCCGATAAACTCATCTTT.